This note documents a single TCR beta chain sequence. The sampling schedule covered blood at baseline, cycle 4 day 1, and cycle 7 day 1. This sample is part of a study of OX40 agonist ivuxolimab in advanced cancers. Germline CDR1 reads SGHTA; CDR2 reads FQGNSA. Trimming stripped 1 base from V and 7 bases from J, with 13 bases between. The CDR3 totals 14 residues. Method: immunoSEQ multiplex PCR; TCRdb's copy keeps in-frame clones and lacks some. The table includes around 100,000 clones, 91% detected once. The sequencing here drew on CD4+ or CD8+ T cells sorted from blood, taken in a trial of the OX40 agonist ivuxolimab. V usage is TRBV7-2 and J usage is TRBJ2-5; weak D call: TRBD1 (5 bases). The sequence was collected from an adult with an advanced solid tumor such as melanoma, head and neck, liver or kidney cancer. Here the CDR3 DNA reads TGTGCCAGCAGCTTAGGCCCAGGGTATACGACCCAGTACTTC. Encoded protein: CASSLGPGYTTQYF.